This T cell receptor beta chain is drawn from a study of shared clonotypes between healthy human individuals. Profiled with immunoSEQ multiplex PCR; TCRdb holds only in-frame clones, not every one. The sample contains under 2.5 million clones, just under 95% of which appear only once. Donors included only healthy HIV-negative adults lacking recent acute infections or vaccinations. Germline CDR1 is MDHEN and CDR2 is SYDVKM. V gave up 6 bases and J gave up 7 bases; unmatched junction bases: 6. The CDR3 covers 13 residues. This sequence originates from a man aged 18 to 29 in good health. Some clones in this sample may be carry-over from other donors' samples. The chain employs TRBV28 and TRBJ2-1; 7 nucleotides match TRBD2. The sequencing input was naive CD4+ T cells from PBMCs. This sample's subset: CD45RA+ positively selected. The CDR3 nucleotides are TGTGCCAGCAGACCTCATAGCGGGAATGAGCAGTTCTTC. Translated: CASRPHSGNEQFF.